This is a list of T cell receptor beta chains from one sample in a study of blood T cell repertoires in COVID-19. Produced via immunoSEQ multiplex PCR; TCRdb's table is partial and in-frame only. The table records about 250,000 clones, about four fifths of them present only once. Sequencing was performed on peripheral blood. The receptors originated from a man aged 50 to 60 with acute or convalescent COVID-19. CDR3s include the opening cysteine and the closing phenylalanine or tryptophan. The D gene is left open where the match is weak. Size tells how often a clone was seen (once, few, many) or the class of an expanded clone, and some rows leave it out.

cdr3_aa: CASSLDGTENEKLFF; cdr3_nt: TGTGCCAGCAGCTTAGACGGGACAGAGAATGAAAAACTGTTTTTT; d_call: TRBD1; j_call: TRBJ1-4; clone_size: -; v_call: TRBV11-2; cdr3_length: 15
cdr3_aa: CASSERQEPDTQYF; cdr3_nt: TGTGCCAGCAGTGAAAGACAGGAGCCAGATACGCAGTATTTT; d_call: -; j_call: TRBJ2-3; clone_size: -; v_call: TRBV6-1; cdr3_length: 14
cdr3_aa: CASSILADNEQFF; cdr3_nt: TGTGCCAGCAGTATACTAGCGGACAATGAGCAGTTCTTC; d_call: TRBD2; j_call: TRBJ2-1; clone_size: -; v_call: TRBV6-6; cdr3_length: 13
cdr3_aa: CSATRGGTQYF; cdr3_nt: TGCAGTGCTACTAGAGGCGGGACCCAGTACTTC; d_call: -; j_call: TRBJ2-5; clone_size: -; v_call: TRBV20-1; cdr3_length: 11
cdr3_aa: CASSTNRGPYEQYF; cdr3_nt: TGTGCCAGTAGTACCAACAGGGGACCCTACGAGCAGTACTTC; d_call: TRBD1; j_call: TRBJ2-7; clone_size: -; v_call: TRBV19; cdr3_length: 14
cdr3_aa: CATSESGSSYEQYF; cdr3_nt: TGTGCCACCAGTGAGTCCGGGAGCTCCTACGAGCAGTACTTC; d_call: -; j_call: TRBJ2-7; clone_size: -; v_call: TRBV24-1; cdr3_length: 14
cdr3_aa: CASRSLGQNNEQFF; cdr3_nt: TGTGCCAGCAGGTCGTTAGGACAGAACAATGAGCAGTTCTTC; d_call: -; j_call: TRBJ2-1; clone_size: once; v_call: TRBV28; cdr3_length: 14
cdr3_aa: CASSVGLSSYNEQFF; cdr3_nt: TGTGCCAGCAGCGTAGGACTGAGCTCCTACAATGAGCAGTTCTTC; d_call: -; j_call: TRBJ2-1; clone_size: -; v_call: TRBV9; cdr3_length: 15
cdr3_aa: CASSLGTGDEQFF; cdr3_nt: TGTGCCAGCAGTTTGGGGACAGGGGATGAGCAGTTCTTC; d_call: TRBD1; j_call: TRBJ2-1; clone_size: -; v_call: TRBV27; cdr3_length: 13
cdr3_aa: CASGLGGLPFTDTQYF; cdr3_nt: TGTGCTAGTGGTTTGGGAGGACTACCATTCACAGATACGCAGTATTTT; d_call: -; j_call: TRBJ2-3; clone_size: -; v_call: TRBV12-5; cdr3_length: 16
cdr3_aa: CASSPGTASNQPQHF; cdr3_nt: TGTGCCAGCAGTCCGGGGACAGCCAGTAATCAGCCCCAGCATTTT; d_call: TRBD1; j_call: TRBJ1-5; clone_size: -; v_call: TRBV27; cdr3_length: 15
cdr3_aa: CASSQRHNTDTQYF; cdr3_nt: TGTGCCAGCAGCCAACGACACAACACAGATACGCAGTATTTT; d_call: -; j_call: TRBJ2-3; clone_size: -; v_call: TRBV7-3; cdr3_length: 14
cdr3_aa: CASTLAGGQETQYF; cdr3_nt: TGTGCCAGCACACTAGCGGGGGGGCAGGAGACCCAGTACTTC; d_call: TRBD2; j_call: TRBJ2-5; clone_size: -; v_call: TRBV7-6; cdr3_length: 14
cdr3_aa: CASSLWLALSPSEQYF; cdr3_nt: TGTGCCAGCAGTTTATGGCTAGCCCTATCCCCGAGCGAGCAGTACTTC; d_call: -; j_call: TRBJ2-7; clone_size: -; v_call: TRBV27; cdr3_length: 16
cdr3_aa: CASSIGLAAYEQYF; cdr3_nt: TGTGCCAGCAGTATCGGACTAGCGGCCTACGAGCAGTACTTC; d_call: TRBD2; j_call: TRBJ2-7; clone_size: -; v_call: TRBV28; cdr3_length: 14
cdr3_aa: CATSDSLLAGSTDTQYF; cdr3_nt: TGTGCCACCAGTGATTCCTTACTAGCGGGTAGCACAGATACGCAGTATTTT; d_call: TRBD2; j_call: TRBJ2-3; clone_size: -; v_call: TRBV24-1; cdr3_length: 17
cdr3_aa: CASSLGGTGDIRAEAFF; cdr3_nt: TGTGCCAGCAGTTTAGGAGGGACAGGGGATATTAGGGCTGAAGCTTTCTTT; d_call: TRBD1; j_call: TRBJ1-1; clone_size: -; v_call: TRBV27; cdr3_length: 17
cdr3_aa: CASSLSGDGNQPQHF; cdr3_nt: TGCGCCAGCAGCTTGTCAGGGGACGGTAATCAGCCCCAGCATTTT; d_call: -; j_call: TRBJ1-5; clone_size: -; v_call: TRBV5-1; cdr3_length: 15
cdr3_aa: CASRGTSANNEQFF; cdr3_nt: TGCGCCAGCAGGGGGACTAGCGCCAACAATGAGCAGTTCTTC; d_call: TRBD2; j_call: TRBJ2-1; clone_size: -; v_call: TRBV5-1; cdr3_length: 14
cdr3_aa: CASSQEPGNQPQHF; cdr3_nt: TGCGCCAGCAGCCAAGAGCCCGGGAATCAGCCCCAGCATTTT; d_call: -; j_call: TRBJ1-5; clone_size: -; v_call: TRBV4-1; cdr3_length: 14
cdr3_aa: CASRGDNSPLHF; cdr3_nt: TGTGCCAGCAGGGGAGATAATTCACCCCTCCACTTT; d_call: -; j_call: TRBJ1-6; clone_size: -; v_call: TRBV12-3/TRBV12-4; cdr3_length: 12
cdr3_aa: CAWSAPRGDEQYF; cdr3_nt: TGTGCCTGGAGTGCCCCCAGGGGGGACGAGCAGTACTTC; d_call: -; j_call: TRBJ2-7; clone_size: few; v_call: TRBV30; cdr3_length: 13
cdr3_aa: CASSRDRGSYEQYF; cdr3_nt: TGTGCCAGCAGCAGAGACAGGGGTTCCTACGAGCAGTACTTC; d_call: TRBD1; j_call: TRBJ2-7; clone_size: -; v_call: TRBV5-4; cdr3_length: 14
cdr3_aa: CASSLGTEGHEQFF; cdr3_nt: TGTGCCAGCAGCTTAGGTACGGAGGGACATGAGCAGTTCTTC; d_call: -; j_call: TRBJ2-1; clone_size: -; v_call: TRBV7-8; cdr3_length: 14
cdr3_aa: CASSPPLAGGTDTQYF; cdr3_nt: TGTGCCAGCTCACCACCACTAGCGGGGGGCACAGATACGCAGTATTTT; d_call: TRBD2; j_call: TRBJ2-3; clone_size: -; v_call: TRBV18; cdr3_length: 16
cdr3_aa: CASTSWGGLGEQYF; cdr3_nt: TGTGCCAGCACCTCATGGGGCGGATTAGGGGAGCAGTACTTC; d_call: -; j_call: TRBJ2-7; clone_size: once; v_call: TRBV27; cdr3_length: 14
cdr3_aa: CASVDRVLVGGYGYTF; cdr3_nt: TGTGCCAGCGTAGACAGGGTCTTGGTTGGAGGATATGGCTACACCTTC; d_call: TRBD1; j_call: TRBJ1-2; clone_size: -; v_call: TRBV2; cdr3_length: 16
cdr3_aa: CASSVAGGSSYNEQFF; cdr3_nt: TGTGCCAGCAGCGTAGCTGGCGGGAGTTCCTACAATGAGCAGTTCTTC; d_call: TRBD2; j_call: TRBJ2-1; clone_size: -; v_call: TRBV9; cdr3_length: 16
cdr3_aa: CASSLAQGLNSPLHF; cdr3_nt: TGTGCCAGCAGCTTAGCGCAGGGTTTGAATTCACCCCTCCACTTT; d_call: -; j_call: TRBJ1-6; clone_size: once; v_call: TRBV7-2; cdr3_length: 15
cdr3_aa: CASKTSVTFEQFF; cdr3_nt: TGTGCCAGTAAAACTAGCGTTACCTTTGAGCAGTTCTTC; d_call: TRBD2; j_call: TRBJ2-1; clone_size: -; v_call: TRBV19; cdr3_length: 13
cdr3_aa: CASSQPPALSYEQYF; cdr3_nt: TGCGCCAGCAGCCAACCACCTGCACTGTCCTACGAGCAGTACTTC; d_call: -; j_call: TRBJ2-7; clone_size: -; v_call: TRBV4-1; cdr3_length: 15
cdr3_aa: CASSPPDRGIDSPLHF; cdr3_nt: TGTGCCAGCAGCCCGCCGGACAGGGGTATTGATTCACCCCTCCACTTT; d_call: TRBD1; j_call: TRBJ1-6; clone_size: -; v_call: TRBV7-9; cdr3_length: 16
cdr3_aa: CASSLVRGATYEQYF; cdr3_nt: TGCGCCAGCAGCTTGGTTCGGGGGGCGACTTACGAGCAGTACTTC; d_call: -; j_call: TRBJ2-7; clone_size: -; v_call: TRBV5-1; cdr3_length: 15
cdr3_aa: CATSDLGDRGRISTDTQYF; cdr3_nt: TGTGCCACCAGTGATTTGGGGGACAGGGGGCGCATAAGCACAGATACGCAGTATTTT; d_call: TRBD1; j_call: TRBJ2-3; clone_size: -; v_call: TRBV24-1; cdr3_length: 19
cdr3_aa: CAISDTGYTEAFF; cdr3_nt: TGTGCCATCAGTGATACAGGGTACACTGAAGCTTTCTTT; d_call: -; j_call: TRBJ1-1; clone_size: -; v_call: TRBV10-3; cdr3_length: 13
cdr3_aa: CASSGGLAGGTDTQYF; cdr3_nt: TGTGCCAGCAGCGGGGGACTAGCGGGAGGCACAGATACGCAGTATTTT; d_call: TRBD2; j_call: TRBJ2-3; clone_size: -; v_call: TRBV11-1; cdr3_length: 16
cdr3_aa: CASSVVRGYENTGELFF; cdr3_nt: TGTGCCAGCAGCGTAGTTCGAGGGTACGAGAACACCGGGGAGCTGTTTTTT; d_call: -; j_call: TRBJ2-2; clone_size: -; v_call: TRBV9; cdr3_length: 17
cdr3_aa: CASSLSTSWFTGELFF; cdr3_nt: TGTGCCAGCAGCTTGTCGACTTCTTGGTTTACCGGGGAGCTGTTTTTT; d_call: -; j_call: TRBJ2-2; clone_size: once; v_call: TRBV5-6; cdr3_length: 16
cdr3_aa: CASSSLPGLGNPEQYF; cdr3_nt: TGTGCCAGCAGTTCCCTTCCGGGACTAGGAAACCCCGAGCAGTACTTC; d_call: TRBD2; j_call: TRBJ2-7; clone_size: -; v_call: TRBV28; cdr3_length: 16
cdr3_aa: CASSFAGSSYNEQFF; cdr3_nt: TGTGCCAGCAGCTTCGCGGGGAGCTCCTACAATGAGCAGTTCTTC; d_call: -; j_call: TRBJ2-1; clone_size: -; v_call: TRBV7-3; cdr3_length: 15
cdr3_aa: CASSPAPGTPYEQYF; cdr3_nt: TGTGCCAGCTCACCAGCCCCCGGGACACCCTACGAGCAGTACTTC; d_call: -; j_call: TRBJ2-7; clone_size: -; v_call: TRBV18; cdr3_length: 15
cdr3_aa: CASSSDTGYSGNTIYF; cdr3_nt: TGTGCCAGCTCATCGGACACGGGCTACTCTGGAAACACCATATATTTT; d_call: -; j_call: TRBJ1-3; clone_size: -; v_call: TRBV18; cdr3_length: 16
cdr3_aa: CASSLVAGSQETQYF; cdr3_nt: TGTGCCAGCAGCTTAGTCGCAGGGTCCCAAGAGACCCAGTACTTC; d_call: -; j_call: TRBJ2-5; clone_size: -; v_call: TRBV11-2; cdr3_length: 15
cdr3_aa: CSGARFYNEQFF; cdr3_nt: TGCAGCGGAGCCAGGTTTTACAATGAGCAGTTCTTC; d_call: -; j_call: TRBJ2-1; clone_size: -; v_call: TRBV29-1; cdr3_length: 12
cdr3_aa: CASSLKGTEAFF; cdr3_nt: TGTGCCAGCAGTTTGAAGGGGACTGAAGCTTTCTTT; d_call: -; j_call: TRBJ1-1; clone_size: -; v_call: TRBV12-3/TRBV12-4; cdr3_length: 12
cdr3_aa: CASSVEEAGKRNTIYF; cdr3_nt: TGTGCCAGCAGCGTAGAAGAGGCAGGGAAGCGAAACACCATATATTTT; d_call: -; j_call: TRBJ1-3; clone_size: -; v_call: TRBV9; cdr3_length: 16
cdr3_aa: CASRLSRATYEQYF; cdr3_nt: TGTGCCAGCAGACTCTCCAGGGCAACCTACGAGCAGTACTTC; d_call: -; j_call: TRBJ2-7; clone_size: -; v_call: TRBV6-5; cdr3_length: 14
cdr3_aa: CAIKGADRDNSPLHF; cdr3_nt: TGTGCCATCAAGGGGGCTGACAGGGACAATTCACCCCTCCACTTT; d_call: TRBD1; j_call: TRBJ1-6; clone_size: -; v_call: TRBV10-3; cdr3_length: 15
cdr3_aa: CASSQLGQGEFF; cdr3_nt: TGTGCCAGCAGCCAGTTGGGACAGGGAGAGTTCTTC; d_call: TRBD1; j_call: TRBJ2-1; clone_size: -; v_call: TRBV3-1/TRBV3-2; cdr3_length: 12
cdr3_aa: CASSFGAGISEAFF; cdr3_nt: TGTGCCAGCAGCTTCGGCGCGGGGATCTCTGAAGCTTTCTTT; d_call: -; j_call: TRBJ1-1; clone_size: -; v_call: TRBV5-4; cdr3_length: 14
cdr3_aa: CASSQGNRAGEKLFF; cdr3_nt: TGTGCCAGCAGTCAAGGGAACAGGGCCGGTGAAAAACTGTTTTTT; d_call: -; j_call: TRBJ1-4; clone_size: -; v_call: TRBV27; cdr3_length: 15
cdr3_aa: CASRKLQGSQETQYF; cdr3_nt: TGTGCCAGCAGAAAACTACAGGGTTCCCAAGAGACCCAGTACTTC; d_call: -; j_call: TRBJ2-5; clone_size: -; v_call: TRBV2; cdr3_length: 15
cdr3_aa: CASSRAVQETQYF; cdr3_nt: TGTGCCAGTAGTAGGGCAGTTCAAGAGACCCAGTACTTC; d_call: -; j_call: TRBJ2-5; clone_size: -; v_call: TRBV19; cdr3_length: 13